A single T cell receptor beta chain is shown here with its context. This specimen comes from a study of cytotoxic CD8 clonotypes in ibrutinib-treated CLL. Assay used: immunoSEQ multiplex PCR; TCRdb lists only in-frame clones, some missing. This sample carries some 300,000 clones, 70% to 80% of them seen once, and the ten largest clones take over 6.5%. The CDR3 runs 15 residues. Unmatched junction bases numbered 3, after V lost 1 base and J lost 5 bases. CDR1 SGHAT and CDR2 FQNNGV come from the germline V gene. This TCR was sampled from a human donor with chronic lymphocytic leukemia. This specimen consisted of PBMCs, obtained before ibrutinib treatment. V usage is TRBV11-2 and J usage is TRBJ2-2; 8 bases are shared with TRBD2. In DNA form, the CDR3 reads TGTGCCAGCAGCTTAGGTCCGGGGGGGACCGGGGAGCTGTTTTTT. Translation: CASSLGPGGTGELFF.